By frequency in the sample, the clone carrying this T cell receptor beta chain is medium-sized (0.01 to 0.1%). The data originate from a study of immune reconstitution after stem cell transplant in scleroderma. V lost 1 base and J 8 bases, leaving 14 bases between the germline ends. The germline CDR1 and CDR2 sequences are SGHTA and FQGNSA. This CDR3 region has 14 residues. MiXCR, applied by TCRdb to the RT-PCR reads, yields one record per CDR3 protein. The sample includes 1,500 to 2,000 distinct CDR3 sequences, 14% of them seen just once. This specimen was acquired before or after autologous hematopoietic stem cell transplantation (not recorded which). This chain connects TRBV7-2 to TRBJ1-2; the D gene is possibly TRBD1 (6 bases). This TCR derives from a female donor with systemic sclerosis. Written as DNA, the CDR3 is TGTGCCAGCAGCTTAGGGCAGGGGTTTGGAGGCTACACCTTC. Translated, it gives CASSLGQGFGGYTF.